This TCR beta chain was sequenced for a study of shared clonotypes between healthy human individuals (dated by TCRdb to the early 2020s). About the investigation overall: The cohort comprised two women and a few men aged 18 to 49 years. Per donor, three plates each were used for CD4 naive and CD4 memory, two for CD8 naive, and one for CD8 memory. The study deeply sequenced blood TCR repertoires of five healthy adults to estimate repertoire size and the extent of clonotype sharing between individuals. Different laboratories and diverse techniques were used to prepare libraries and sequence TCR repertoires, to increase sequencing depth and limit assay-specific biases. Each donor's leukapheresis produced roughly between roughly 0.9 and 8.9 billion PBMCs.

Study-wide findings and limitations: The genetic and exposure-history diversity represented was limited by the small number of donors. Rarefaction of sorted-subset datasets indicated incomplete sequencing despite the large sequencing depth. Higher generation probabilities were observed for clonotypes shared by all four sorted-subset donors than for non-shared clonotypes. When several donors were compared, the shared fraction of clonotypes was about 5% for naive CD4, around 4% for naive CD8, 2% to 2.5% for memory CD4, and 0.3% to 0.5% for memory CD8. Based on pairwise subsampling, the degree of clonotype sharing among donors was expected to be affected by sequencing depth. Sampling was restricted to blood, and TCR repertoires in tissues likely differ from the TCR repertoires found in blood. Larger estimated clonotype richness was generally found for naive subsets than for memory subsets.

For the CD8 naive samples, CD45RO-negative cells were positively selected for CCR7, yielding a CD45RA+CCR7+ population from which TemRA cells were excluded. The donors were healthy, HIV-negative adults who had no recently reported acute infections or vaccinations. Only Caucasian adults living in Nashville, Tennessee, USA were represented among the donors. Blood was obtained by leukapheresis, after which PBMCs were separated by Ficoll-Histopaque density gradient centrifugation and cryopreserved in liquid nitrogen vapor phase. Analytical flow cytometry was used to check the purity and quantity of each magnetically sorted T cell population. Genomic DNA was isolated from every sorted fraction and measured by UV absorbance on a Nanodrop 2000c. Using the deep immunoSEQ assay, multiplex PCR amplified TCR CDR3 regions from genomic DNA. For each cell subset, the extracted genomic DNA was distributed evenly across all wells of several immunoSEQ 96-well plates, and each plate served as one replicate. Each replicate PCR for sorted subsets received approximately 200 ng genomic DNA, equal to roughly 33,000 T cell genomes. Purified libraries were quantified with a Qubit 3.0 fluorometer, sized on a Bioanalyzer 2100, and re-quantified with the KAPA Library Quantification kit. A separate single-read 150-cycle Illumina NextSeq 550 flow cell was used to sequence each immunoSEQ 96-well plate. The source study handled its data this way. The immunoSEQ output contained only junctional sequences without quality scores, so filtering could not match that applied to full-length reads. To assign V/J genes and CDR3, sequences were annotated using PyIR, a Python wrapper for IgBLAST v1.9, with IMGT germline references. Reads with weak V/J assignments (E-value above 1e-6), missing CDR3, stop codons, out-of-frame junctions, or ambiguous translated residues were removed. V3J clonotypes were defined as sequences sharing the same inferred V gene, J gene, and CDR3 amino acid sequence. To compute the percentage overlap between repertoires, the number of shared unique clonotypes was divided by the size of the smaller repertoire. Repertoire richness was assessed with RTK rarefaction, the Chao1 estimator, and Recon v2.1 estimates of unobserved clonotypes. OLGA was used to compute generation probabilities for all TCRbeta clonotypes that the gDNA method yielded from four donors. TCRdb mirrors the immuneACCESS table, restricted to in-frame sequences. Some clones are absent from its copies; in checked studies, under half trace to an unresolved V gene, and the reason for the others is unknown. Clone size and V and J calls were adopted from that table, with D and trimming inferred from the DNA. In all, the sample holds over 800,000 clones, and 85% to 95% of those were seen once. The leading ten clones occupy around 24% of the sample.

About this clone: Its antigen is not yet known. Qualities for individual bases were not recorded, and no much larger clone is one base off.

CDR1 and CDR2 (SGHAT, FQDESV) derive from the germline V gene (reference sequence). Trimmed from V: 6 bases; trimmed from J: 8 bases; junction bases lacking a gene match: 15. The CDR3, from cysteine to phenylalanine, totals 17 residues. Only the CDR3 portion is preserved as DNA: 51 bases, with reading frame beginning at the first base. The receptor comes from a man aged 25 to 40 in good health. Sequencing was done on a sample of naive CD8+ T cells sorted from blood. The meaning of the sample's cell subset or site label: CD45RA+CCR7+. The rearranged segments are TRBV11-1 and TRBJ2-1; 11 junctional bases match TRBD2. In nucleotides, the sequence is TGTGCCAGCAGTTTGGGAGCACTAGCGGGAGATATCTATGAGCAGTTCTTC. Its coded protein is CASSLGALAGDIYEQFF.